The 29 T cell receptor beta chains reported below all come from one sample, sequenced in a study of spatial heterogeneity in lung cancer. Time point meaning: sample taken at primary tumor resection. Their target antigens are unknown. Whole-study findings and limits: For expanded intratumoral alpha and beta TCRs, counts tracked tumor mutation counts.

TCRdb reprocessed the 5' RACE reads via MiXCR and lists one record per CDR3 protein. Of 5,800 or so distinct CDR3 sequences listed, about an eighth are singletons. The sequencing used lung tumor tissue, collected at surgery. The receptors derive from a female donor with early-stage non-small cell lung cancer.

This clonotype appeared many times. This CDR3 reads CASSLAGRGEQFF. The CDR3 DNA reads as TGTGCCAGCAGCTTGGCCGGGAGGGGTGAGCAGTTCTTC. This rearrangement joins TRBV7-3 to TRBJ2-1, with 8 nucleotides matching TRBD2. The V gene end was trimmed by 3 bases and the J gene end by 9 bases; junction bases not matched to a gene: 4. CDR1 and CDR2 from the germline V gene are SGHTA and FQGTGA. This CDR3 region has 13 residues.

This clonotype was seen many times. The V gene is TRBV10-3, the J gene TRBJ1-5; 7 bases map to TRBD1. Losses at the gene ends were 6 bases for V and 2 bases for J; bases not matched to a gene: 4. Germline CDR1 and CDR2: ENHRY and SYGVKD. CDR3 size: 14 residues. The DNA for the CDR3 is TGTGCCATCAGGGGCGACAGGGGCAATCAGCCCCAGCATTTT. This gives the protein CAIRGDRGNQPQHF.

By sample fraction, this clonotype is medium-sized. The chain employs TRBV29-1 and TRBJ1-2; D remains ambiguous. Germline-derived CDR1 and CDR2 are SQVTM and ANQGSEA. V was pared by 6 bases and J by 8 bases, with 22 bases between. The CDR3 contains 14 residues. CDR3 amino acids: CSVKKGLADEGYTF. The CDR3 nucleotides read TGCAGCGTGAAAAAAGGGTTGGCAGACGAAGGCTACACCTTC.

This clonotype is classed as medium-sized. Here the CDR3 DNA reads TGTGCCTGGAGTGTACTCCGTTACTCCTACAATGAGCAGTTCTTC. It codes for CAWSVLRYSYNEQFF. This sequence joins TRBV30 and TRBJ2-1; no definite D call. Trimming took off 0 bases at V and 0 bases at J, with 9 bases between the two ends. The CDR3 spans 15 residues. The germline CDR1 and CDR2 sequences are GTSNPN and SVGIG (reference sequence).

Judged by abundance, this clonotype is medium-sized (0.01 to 0.1%). V and J are TRBV24-1 and TRBJ1-5; 7 nucleotides agree with TRBD1. Unmatched junction bases numbered 2, after V lost 4 bases and J lost 3 bases. CDR3 size: 14 residues. Per germline, CDR1 KGHDR and CDR2 SFDVKD. CDR3 amino acids: CATSETGVNQPQHF. CDR3 nucleotide sequence: TGTGCCACCAGTGAAACAGGGGTCAATCAGCCCCAGCATTTT.

In this sample, this clonotype is medium-sized. CDR3: CASSARLGGSYNEQFF. CDR3 nucleotide sequence: TGTGCCAGCAGCGCCCGGTTGGGCGGGTCCTACAATGAGCAGTTCTTC. The chain couples TRBV11-3 to TRBJ2-1; D possibly corresponds to TRBD2 (5 bases). This CDR3 has 16 amino acids. Trimming took off 5 bases at V and 1 base at J, with 15 bases between the two ends. Germline loops: CDR1 SGHNT, CDR2 YENEEA.

The chain joins TRBV5-1 to TRBJ2-7, with TRBD2 matching over 13 bases. The CDR3 is 15 residues long. The V and J ends lost 4 bases and 5 bases, in that order; junction bases with no gene match: 6. Germline V lookup: CDR1 SGHRS, CDR2 YFSETQ. The CDR3 coding sequence is TGCGCCAGCAGCCTGACTAGCGGGAGGTTGGACGAGCAGTACTTC. Residues: CASSLTSGRLDEQYF.

This clonotype occurred many times. The chain is built from TRBV6-1 and TRBJ1-1; 9 positions match TRBD1. This CDR3 has 16 amino acids. Germline V gene sequence: CDR1 MNHNS, CDR2 SASEGT. V was clipped by 1 base and J by 6 bases; unmatched bases: 9. The CDR3 DNA sequence: TGTGCCAGCAGTGAAGGCATTGGGACAGGGCTTGCTGAAGCTTTCTTT. Protein: CASSEGIGTGLAEAFF.

This clonotype was recorded at least ten times. V gene TRBV20-1 combines with J gene TRBJ2-1; maybe TRBD2 (6 bases). V shed 6 bases and J shed 6 bases, with 21 bases lying between them. CDR1 is DFQATT and CDR2 is SNEGSKA in the germline V gene (reference sequence). There are 15 residues in the CDR3. CDR3 DNA sequence: TGCAGTGCGTCTGATCCGGGACTTCCTTCCAATGAGCAGTTCTTC. As protein: CSASDPGLPSNEQFF.

In this sample, this clonotype turned up many times. V and J are TRBV27 and TRBJ2-1; D is ambiguous. Germline V gene sequence: CDR1 MNHEY, CDR2 SMNVEV (reference sequence). The CDR3 has 13 residues. V lost 5 bases and J lost 8, with 13 bases in between. The CDR3 sequence: CASSPTQSDEQFF. The CDR3 nucleotides read TGTGCCAGCAGTCCGACTCAGAGCGATGAGCAGTTCTTC.

In this sample, this clonotype is medium-sized. The chain couples TRBV6-5 to TRBJ2-1; D not resolved. The CDR3 is 12 residues long. CDR1 and CDR2 (germline): MNHEY, SVGAGI. Between the trimmed V and J ends, which lost 5 bases and 6 bases, there was a span of 8 bases. The CDR3 bases are TGTGCCAGCAGTCACTTCAGCAATGAGCAGTTCTTC. It encodes CASSHFSNEQFF.

At least ten counts were recorded for this clonotype. The chain combines TRBV6-2 or TRBV6-3 with TRBJ2-7; no clear D. V lost 5 bases and J lost 0, with 11 bases in between. Germline CDR1 MNHEY, CDR2 SVGEGT. This CDR3 is 14 amino acids long. CDR3 region: CASSPHRSSYEQYV. The CDR3 region has the DNA TGTGCCAGCAGTCCCCATCGGAGCTCCTACGAGCAGTACGTC.

This clonotype ranks as medium-sized (0.01 to 0.1%). The gene calls are TRBV5-1 and TRBJ2-1; the match to TRBD2 covers 7 bases. Germline CDR1 reads SGHRS; CDR2 reads YFSETQ. The V and J ends lost 3 bases and 0 bases, in that order; junction bases with no gene match: 12. This CDR3 is 18 amino acids long. The chain's CDR3 is CASSSAFGLVSSYNEQFF. The CDR3 bases are TGCGCCAGCAGCTCCGCGTTCGGACTAGTCAGCTCCTACAATGAGCAGTTCTTC.

This clonotype has ten or more counts. This chain uses TRBV7-8 with TRBJ2-5; D gene unclear. The germline V and J ends were trimmed by 1 base and 2 bases, with 8 bases remaining between them. The CDR3 is made up of 14 amino acids. CDR1 is SGHVS and CDR2 is FQNEAQ in the germline V gene. DNA of the CDR3: TGTGCCAGCAGCTTAGGTCGACTTCAAGAGACCCAGTACTTC. It translates to CASSLGRLQETQYF.

This clonotype was found many times. The rearrangement uses TRBV24-1 and TRBJ2-1, with D tentatively TRBD2 (7 bases). The CDR3 is 13 amino acids. Trimming pared 8 bases from V and 8 bases from J, leaving 15 bases between. Looked up from germline, CDR1 is KGHDR and CDR2 is SFDVKD. CDR3: CATNRGAIDEQFF. In DNA, the CDR3 is TGTGCCACCAATCGGGGGGCTATCGATGAGCAGTTCTTC.

This clonotype was found many times. The chain has TRBV12-3 or TRBV12-4 and TRBJ2-2; 7 bases line up with TRBD1. The CDR3 has 16 amino acids. V gave up 4 bases and J gave up 2 bases; unmatched junction bases: 7. This CDR3 is CASSSDRLFNTGELFF. Written as DNA, the CDR3 is TGTGCCAGCAGTTCGGACAGGTTATTTAACACCGGGGAGCTGTTTTTT.

Sample share makes this clonotype medium-sized. This chain uses TRBV20-1 with TRBJ1-5; TRBD1 agrees at 7 bases. Germline V gene lookup returns CDR1 DFQATT and CDR2 SNEGSKA (reference sequence). The V and J ends lost 1 base and 6 bases, in that order; junction bases with no gene match: 6. The CDR3 runs to 14 residues. The CDR3 bases are TGCAGTGCTAGAGCAGACAGGGCGGGTCAGCCCCAGCATTTT. It yields the protein CSARADRAGQPQHF.

By proportion, this clonotype is medium-sized (0.01 to 0.1%). V gene TRBV20-1 combines with J gene TRBJ2-3, with 8 bases aligning to TRBD2. Germline CDR1 reads DFQATT; CDR2 reads SNEGSKA (reference sequence). Unmatched junction bases numbered 7, after V lost 5 bases and J lost 0 bases. The CDR3 loop spans 15 amino acids. The CDR3 loop reads CSAAGIAGSTDTQYF. CDR3 coding DNA: TGCAGTGCTGCAGGGATAGCGGGGAGCACAGATACGCAGTATTTT.

Judged by abundance, this clonotype is medium-sized. This chain joins TRBV20-1 and TRBJ1-5; 9 bases line up with TRBD1. This CDR3 is 17 amino acids long. Germline-derived CDR1 and CDR2 are DFQATT and SNEGSKA (reference sequence). With 0 bases clipped from V and 4 bases from J, the junction kept 10 bases outside the gene matches. The CDR3 DNA follows: TGCAGTGCTAGAGATCTCCCCACCGGGACAGGGAATCAGCCCCAGCATTTT. It specifies CSARDLPTGTGNQPQHF.

This clonotype was seen repeatedly, ten times or more. The chain links TRBV7-3 to TRBJ2-1; the D is unclear. The length of the CDR3 is 17 residues. Germline-derived CDR1 and CDR2 are SGHTA and FQGTGA. V lost 5 bases to trimming and J lost 9 bases, with 26 bases between them. The CDR3 region has the DNA TGTGCCAGCAGCATTAAGGGCGGTGGGGTAGAACGAAGTGAGCAGTTCTTC. Its protein product is CASSIKGGGVERSEQFF.

By share of the sample, this clonotype is medium-sized. The genes are TRBV20-1 and TRBJ2-7, with 10 bases identical to TRBD2. The CDR3 sequence is 15 residues long. V was clipped by 3 bases and J by 3 bases; unmatched bases: 8. In germline, CDR1 is DFQATT, CDR2 SNEGSKA (reference sequence). The CDR3 loop reads CSARNSGRSLYEQYF. The DNA of the CDR3 is TGCAGTGCTAGGAATAGCGGGAGGTCCCTCTACGAGCAGTACTTC.

By share of the sample, this clonotype is medium-sized. The V call is TRBV4-3, the J call TRBJ2-1; either TRBD1 or TRBD2 may fit D (5 bases each). Trimming took off 5 bases at V and 5 bases at J, with 10 bases between the two ends. CDR3 size: 13 residues. Germline assignment: CDR1 LGHNA and CDR2 YSLEER. As DNA, the CDR3 is TGCGCCAGCAGCGGTTGGGGGAACAATGAGCAGTTCTTC. Translation: CASSGWGNNEQFF.

This clonotype was seen many times. The chain carries TRBV5-6 and TRBJ2-5; D call uncertain. Germline lookup yields CDR1 SGHDT and CDR2 YYEEEE. Trimming left V 0 bases short and J 2 bases short, with 11 bases between. The CDR3 has 15 amino acids. Here the CDR3 reads CASSLAVRIQETQYF. In DNA, the CDR3 is TGTGCCAGCAGCTTGGCGGTCAGGATACAAGAGACCCAGTACTTC.

This clonotype is classed as medium-sized. The gene calls are TRBV27 and TRBJ2-2, with D hard to call. V lost 5 bases and J 6 bases, leaving 16 bases between the germline ends. This CDR3 has 15 amino acids. From germline, CDR1 is MNHEY and CDR2 SMNVEV (reference sequence). The chain's CDR3 is CASSPRAPGSGELFF. Here the CDR3 DNA reads TGTGCCAGCAGTCCCCGGGCCCCTGGCTCCGGGGAGCTGTTTTTT.

In its sample, this clonotype was seen many times. One end of the junction varies from germline; a read error may be responsible. This chain uses TRBV7-7 with TRBJ2-2, with TRBD1 matching 7 bases. The CDR3 extends over 14 amino acids. Per germline, CDR1 SSHAT and CDR2 FNYEAQ (reference sequence). CDR3 in amino acids: CASSLLGGPGELFF. DNA of the CDR3: TGTGCTAGCAGCTTACTAGGGGGCCCCGGGGAGCTGTTTTTT.

By sample fraction, this clonotype is medium-sized. The gene calls are TRBV5-1 and TRBJ2-5, with D perhaps matching TRBD2 (6 bases). The CDR3 is 16 residues long. V lost 4 bases, J lost 5 bases, and 21 bases lay in between. Germline CDR1 is SGHRS and CDR2 is YFSETQ. CDR3 nucleotides: TGCGCCAGCAGCCTGGGACTCGCCCTGTCGAGGGAGACCCAGTACTTC. It is translated as CASSLGLALSRETQYF. The full variable domain, its missing parts supplied by reference TRBV5-1 and TRBJ2-5, is KAGVTQTPRYLIKTRGQQVTLSCSPISGHRSVSWYQQTPGQGLQFLFEYFSETQRNKGNFPGRFSGRQFSNSRSEMNVSTLELGDSALYLCASSLGLALSRETQYFGPGTRLLVL.

The chain links TRBV7-9 to TRBJ2-1; 10 bases align to TRBD2. After removal of 2 bases from V and 5 bases from J, the junction contained 6 bases not matched to a gene. Germline-derived CDR1 and CDR2 are SEHNR and FQNEAQ (reference sequence). The CDR3 is 16 amino acids. The CDR3 protein is CASSLLAGARDNEQFF. The CDR3 bases are TGTGCCAGCAGCTTACTAGCGGGAGCACGCGACAATGAGCAGTTCTTC.

In its sample, this clonotype was seen many times. The V gene is TRBV6-5, the J gene TRBJ2-6; unclear D gene. The length of the CDR3 is 14 residues. The V end was cut by 5 bases, the J end by 6 bases, with 11 bases between. Germline CDR1 reads MNHEY; CDR2 reads SVGAGI. CDR3 DNA: TGTGCCAGCAGTCCGTCCCAGGCGGCCAACGTCCTGACTTTC. Protein product: CASSPSQAANVLTF.

In its sample, this clonotype ranks as medium-sized. V and J are TRBV20-1 and TRBJ2-7, with a tentative D call TRBD2 (6 bases). Trimming pared 3 bases from V and 3 bases from J, leaving 15 bases between. Germline CDR1 DFQATT, CDR2 SNEGSKA (reference sequence). The CDR3 sequence is 14 residues long. The CDR3 nucleotides read TGCAGTGCTAGGCCCTGGGAGGAGAACTACGAGCAGTACTTC. This translates into CSARPWEENYEQYF.